Listed below are T cell receptor beta chains from one sample, sequenced in a study of early T cells in non-severe SARS-CoV-2 infection. Using its own MiXCR run on the 5' RACE reads, TCRdb lists one record per CDR3 protein. The table has 95,000 to 100,000 distinct CDR3 sequences, under 15% seen once. The specimen sequenced was whole blood. These receptor sequences come from an adult who was a healthcare worker with PCR-confirmed SARS-CoV-2 infection or an uninfected control (not recorded which). The CDR3 runs from the conserved cysteine through the conserved F or W. The D gene is left open where the match is weak. Where a row states a size, it is once, few, many or the class of an expanded clone; other rows omit it.

many	NA	TRBV7-8	12	TRBJ2-3	TGTGCCAGCAGCCGGAACACAGATACGCAGTATTTT	CASSRNTDTQYF
few	NA	TRBV7-9	17	TRBJ1-4	TGTGCCAGCAGCCTATTGGGCCCCAGACGGGAGAAGGAAAAACTGTTTTTT	CASSLLGPRREKEKLFF
many	NA	TRBV11-2	17	TRBJ1-1	TGTGCCAGCAGCTTAGATCGTCTTACCGACATGAACACTGAAGCTTTCTTT	CASSLDRLTDMNTEAFF
few	NA	TRBV4-1	14	TRBJ2-2	TGCGCCAGCAGCCCCAAACAGGGATCCGGGGAGCTGTTTTTT	CASSPKQGSGELFF
NA	NA	TRBV20-1	13	TRBJ1-2	TGCAGTGCTAGAGAGGGGGGCAGCTCTGGCTACACCTTC	CSAREGGSSGYTF
NA	TRBD1	TRBV4-3	16	TRBJ1-2	TGCGCCAGCAGCCAAGACTCTGGGGGACAGAACTATGGCTACACCTTC	CASSQDSGGQNYGYTF
NA	TRBD2	TRBV20-1	15	TRBJ2-3	TGCAGTGCAACGCCGACTAGCGGGGCATCAGATACGCAGTATTTT	CSATPTSGASDTQYF
NA	NA	TRBV18	13	TRBJ1-1	TGTGCCAGCTCACCAGACAGTAACACTGAAGCTTTCTTT	CASSPDSNTEAFF
NA	NA	TRBV9	16	TRBJ2-1	TGTGCCAGCAGCGCTCGTAGCAATTCGCTCTACAATGAGCAGTTCTTC	CASSARSNSLYNEQFF
NA	TRBD1	TRBV18	15	TRBJ2-1	TGTGCCAGCTCACCAGGGGCACTACAGGGGAATGAGCAGTTCTTC	CASSPGALQGNEQFF
many	TRBD1	TRBV18	14	TRBJ1-5	TGTGCCAGCTCACAGGGGGCAGGGAGGCAGCCCCAGCATTTT	CASSQGAGRQPQHF
few	TRBD1	TRBV2	14	TRBJ1-5	TGTGCCAGCAGTGTGGGGACAGGGAACGGGCCCCAGCATTTT	CASSVGTGNGPQHF
once	NA	TRBV9	15	TRBJ2-2	TGTGCCAGCAGCGTAAGGTTTAGCGAGGCCGGGGAGCTGTTTTTT	CASSVRFSEAGELFF
few	NA	TRBV18	13	TRBJ1-2	TGTGCCAGCTCACCACGGGCAAGCTATGGCTACACCTTC	CASSPRASYGYTF
NA	NA	TRBV5-5	15	TRBJ2-1	TGTGCCAGCAGCTCCACTACTACTAGGGGGTGGGAGCAGTTCTTC	CASSSTTTRGWEQFF
few	NA	TRBV20-1	11	TRBJ1-5	TGCAGTGCTTCGCTAGGGACGGATCAGCATTTT	CSASLGTDQHF
NA	TRBD2	TRBV24-1	16	TRBJ2-1	TGTGCCACCAGTGATTTGGCTAGCGGTTCCTACAATGAGCAGTTCTTC	CATSDLASGSYNEQFF
NA	TRBD1	TRBV7-8	16	TRBJ2-2	TGTGCCAGCAGCAGCCCTCACAGGACAGGGACCGGGGAGCTGTTTTTT	CASSSPHRTGTGELFF
few	NA	TRBV6-6	16	TRBJ2-3	TGTGCCAGCCGGGGCTTTTACGGGGGTGTCGCAGATACGCAGTATTTT	CASRGFYGGVADTQYF
many	NA	TRBV7-9	15	TRBJ2-3	TGTGCCAGCAGCTTAGGGTCACCCAGCACAGATACGCAGTATTTT	CASSLGSPSTDTQYF
NA	NA	TRBV24-1	13	TRBJ2-2	TGTGCCACCAGTGCGTACGGTACCGGGGAGCTGTTTTTT	CATSAYGTGELFF
few	NA	TRBV7-8	14	TRBJ2-5	TGTGCCAGCATTAAGAGCCGGGAAGGGGAGACCCAGTACTTC	CASIKSREGETQYF
many	NA	TRBV4-2	14	TRBJ2-2	TGTGCCAGCAGCCATAGTTCGGAAACCGGGGAGCTGTTTTTT	CASSHSSETGELFF
many	NA	TRBV29-1	12	TRBJ2-5	TGCAGCGTTGCCGACAGCCAAGAGACCCAGTACTTC	CSVADSQETQYF
NA	NA	TRBV28	15	TRBJ2-1	TGTGCCAGCAGTTTACCTACTGGCTCCTACAATGAGCAGTTCTTC	CASSLPTGSYNEQFF
NA	NA	TRBV6-5	14	TRBJ1-6	TGTGCCAGCAGCCGGCAGAAGCAAAATTCACCCCTCCACTTT	CASSRQKQNSPLHF
many	TRBD1	TRBV15	14	TRBJ1-5	TGTGCCACCAGCCTACAGGGGGCTGGGCAGCCCCAGCATTTT	CATSLQGAGQPQHF
few	TRBD1	TRBV29-1	17	TRBJ2-6	TGCAGCGTCAGCGGACAGGGGATGGGCTCTGGGGCCAACGTCCTGACTTTC	CSVSGQGMGSGANVLTF
NA	NA	TRBV7-9	14	TRBJ1-3	TGTGCCAGCAGCTCCCGAGACTGGAGGAACACCATATATTTT	CASSSRDWRNTIYF
many	NA	TRBV27	14	TRBJ1-2	TGTGCCAGCAGTTTTGGAGGGCGGACGAATGGCTACACCTTC	CASSFGGRTNGYTF
few	NA	TRBV6-1	20	TRBJ2-6	TGTGCCAGCAGTAGGGGGGCACCCGCCGGAATAAGCTCTGGGGCCAACGTCCTGACTTTC	CASSRGAPAGISSGANVLTF
NA	NA	TRBV7-2	14	TRBJ1-5	TGTGCCAGCAGCCCGGAGTATAGCAATCAGCCCCAGCATTTT	CASSPEYSNQPQHF
NA	TRBD2	TRBV20-1	14	TRBJ2-7	TGCAGTGCTAAACTAGCGGGGGCCCCCTACGAGCAGTACTTC	CSAKLAGAPYEQYF
NA	NA	TRBV15	16	TRBJ1-2	TGTGCCACCAGCCGCTTTAACCTGGATGAGGGAGATGGCTACACCTTC	CATSRFNLDEGDGYTF
many	NA	TRBV11-2	14	TRBJ1-2	TGTGCCAGCAGTTGGTCGGGGACACCCTATGGCTACACCTTC	CASSWSGTPYGYTF
NA	NA	TRBV29-1	13	TRBJ1-1	TGCAGCGTTGGATTTGGGGCGAACACTGAAGCTTTCTTT	CSVGFGANTEAFF
many	NA	TRBV6-5	15	TRBJ1-6	TGTGCCAGCAGCCAGACCGGGACATATAATTCACCCCTCCACTTT	CASSQTGTYNSPLHF
NA	NA	TRBV4-2	15	TRBJ2-3	TGTGCCAGCAGCCAAGCGGGGGCGGACACAGATACGCAGTATTTT	CASSQAGADTDTQYF
NA	TRBD1	TRBV28	13	TRBJ1-4	TGTGCCAGCTGGGACAGGGGGATCGAAAAACTGTTTTTT	CASWDRGIEKLFF
few	NA	TRBV11-2	16	TRBJ2-1	TGTGCCAGCAGCTTAGGGGCCAGGAGGTCTAACAATGAGCAGTTCTTC	CASSLGARRSNNEQFF
many	TRBD1	TRBV20-1	17	TRBJ2-1	TGCAGCGCAATCGACAGGGGGCTAGAGGGCTCCTACAATGAGCAGTTCTTC	CSAIDRGLEGSYNEQFF
many	NA	TRBV11-2	11	TRBJ2-5	TGTGCCAGCAGCTGGAAAGAGACCCAGTACTTC	CASSWKETQYF
few	NA	TRBV5-6	17	TRBJ1-1	TGTGCCAGCAGCTTAGGGTTGACAGTCCCCATGAACACTGAAGCTTTCTTT	CASSLGLTVPMNTEAFF
many	TRBD2	TRBV10-2	18	TRBJ2-1	TGCGCCAGCAGAGGACTAGCGGGGGGACCGGACACCTACAATGAGCAGTTCTTC	CASRGLAGGPDTYNEQFF
NA	TRBD2	TRBV11-3	18	TRBJ2-1	TGTGCCAGCAGCAGACCGGGACTAGCGGGGGGCTCCTACAATGAGCAGTTCTTC	CASSRPGLAGGSYNEQFF
NA	TRBD2	TRBV20-1	14	TRBJ2-1	TGCAGTGCCCTCCGACTAGCGGGGGCTGAACGATCGTTCTTC	CSALRLAGAERSFF
few	NA	TRBV3-1	12	TRBJ2-7	TGTGCCAGCAGCCAAGGGGGCAACGAGCAGTACTTC	CASSQGGNEQYF